One and the same sample provided the 27 T cell receptor beta chains below, sequenced in a study of identical twins. From the 5' RACE reads, TCRdb called clonotypes with MiXCR, one entry per CDR3 protein. The top ten hold more than 4% of the sample, which has roughly 750,000 distinct CDR3 sequences, approximately 21% seen once. The data were also submitted as part of a second study, on T cells expressing NK-cell markers.

Material for sequencing was PBMCs. Receptors originate from a woman aged 18-30 years in good health.

This chain connects TRBV4-1 to TRBJ2-5, with D maybe TRBD2 (6 bases). The CDR3 covers 15 residues. The germline V and J ends were trimmed by 4 bases and 5 bases, with 17 bases remaining between them. Germline CDR1 MGHRA, CDR2 YSYEKL. As DNA, the CDR3 is TGCGCCAGCAGCCCTACGTCCCTAGCGCGGGAGACCCAGTACTTC. It codes for CASSPTSLARETQYF.

This clonotype has a handful of counts. This chain's CDR3 is CASSPLGLQAGASTDTQYF. The CDR3 DNA sequence: TGTGCCAGCAGTCCCCTGGGTTTACAAGCGGGAGCTAGCACAGATACGCAGTATTTT. The V and J genes are TRBV25-1 and TRBJ2-3, with 8 bases fitting TRBD2. This CDR3 is built from 19 residues. Germline CDR1 reads MGHDK; CDR2 reads SYGVNS. J lost 0 bases, V lost 5 bases, and 16 bases had no gene match. The full variable domain, completed using reference TRBV25-1 and TRBJ2-3, is EADIYQTPRYLVIGTGKKITLECSQTMGHDKMYWYQQDPGMELHLIHYSYGVNSTEKGDLSSESTVSRIRTEHFPLTLESARPSHTSQYLCASSPLGLQAGASTDTQYFGPGTRLTVL.

The rearrangement links TRBV6-1 to TRBJ1-4; the D gene is possibly TRBD1 (5 bases). With 6 bases removed from V and 6 bases from J, the gap between germline ends came to 17 bases. Germline-derived CDR1 and CDR2 are MNHNS and SASEGT. The CDR3 totals 15 residues. The CDR3 DNA is TGTGCCAGCAGCCTAGCAGGGCATCCAGATGAAAAACTGTTTTTT. Residues: CASSLAGHPDEKLFF.

This clonotype was observed a handful of times. The chain couples TRBV6-5 to TRBJ2-7; the D is unclear. V was shortened by 0 bases and J by 7 bases, with 7 bases between the two germline ends. The CDR3 length is 12 residues. Germline V gene data show CDR1 as MNHEY and CDR2 as SVGAGI. CDR3 region: CASSYSTGEQYF. In DNA form, the CDR3 reads TGTGCCAGCAGTTACTCGACCGGGGAGCAGTACTTC.

V usage is TRBV12-3 or TRBV12-4 and J usage is TRBJ2-1; TRBD2 matches 7 bases. The CDR3 has 16 amino acids. Losses at the gene ends were 3 bases for V and 9 bases for J; bases not matched to a gene: 14. CDR3 DNA sequence: TGTGCCAGCAGTTTTAACGCCGGACTAGTTGGGGGTGAGCAGTTCTTC. This sequence encodes CASSFNAGLVGGEQFF.

This clonotype was picked up many times. The V gene is TRBV5-1, the J gene TRBJ2-1; D is perhaps TRBD1 (5 bases). The CDR3 contains 16 residues. The germline gives CDR1 SGHRS, CDR2 YFSETQ. V lost 1 base and J lost 3, with 14 bases in between. For the CDR3, the DNA is TGCGCCAGCAGCTTGCTTAGGGGATCTGTCTACAATGAGCAGTTCTTC. The encoded protein is CASSLLRGSVYNEQFF.

V and J are TRBV28 and TRBJ2-7, with 10 bases identical to TRBD2. This CDR3 has 16 residues. CDR1 MDHEN and CDR2 SYDVKM come from the germline V gene. V dropped 3 bases and J dropped 7; count of bases not matched to a gene: 12. CDR3 in amino acids: CASSLVGASGGEEQYF. For the CDR3, the DNA is TGTGCCAGCAGTTTGGTGGGAGCTAGCGGGGGTGAGGAGCAGTACTTC.

The chain has TRBV7-2 and TRBJ2-2; maybe TRBD2 (5 bases). V lost 8 bases and J 0 bases, leaving 13 bases between the germline ends. Germline V lookup: CDR1 SGHTA, CDR2 FQGNSA. This CDR3 has 15 amino acids. CDR3 protein: CASGRSGANTGELFF. The CDR3, as DNA: TGTGCCAGCGGTAGATCCGGGGCGAACACCGGGGAGCTGTTTTTT.

The V call is TRBV2, the J call TRBJ2-1, with D possibly matching TRBD2 (5 bases). The CDR3 is 12 amino acids. V shed 5 bases and J shed 6 bases, with 8 bases lying between them. Germline V gives CDR1 SNHLY, CDR2 FYNNEI. CDR3 nucleotides: TGTGCCAGCAGTAAAAGCGGCAATGAGCAGTTCTTC. Amino acid sequence: CASSKSGNEQFF.

This clonotype was detected a few times. V usage is TRBV20-1 and J usage is TRBJ2-7, with D perhaps TRBD1 or TRBD2 (5 bases each). The germline gives CDR1 DFQATT, CDR2 SNEGSKA (reference sequence). Trimming took 6 bases from V and 2 from J, leaving 11 bases between them. This CDR3 spans 12 amino acids. CDR3 coding DNA: TGCAGTGCCGTGGGACGGACCTACGAGCAGTACTTC. Translating it yields CSAVGRTYEQYF.

This clonotype was counted many times. J is TRBJ2-1 and V is TRBV4-3; maybe TRBD1 (5 bases). CDR1 and CDR2 (germline): LGHNA, YSLEER. The CDR3 covers 14 residues. Deletions cut 4 bases from V and 3 bases from J, with 10 bases between. Here the CDR3 reads CASSPQALYNEQFF. The DNA of the CDR3 is TGCGCCAGCAGCCCACAGGCCCTCTACAATGAGCAGTTCTTC.

The genes are TRBV20-1 and TRBJ2-1; tentatively, D is TRBD2 (5 bases). Trimming pared 6 bases from V and 7 bases from J, leaving 16 bases between. The germline gives CDR1 DFQATT, CDR2 SNEGSKA (reference sequence). The CDR3 length is 13 residues. CDR3 sequence reads: CSAVRGLRNEQFF. Written as DNA, the CDR3 is TGCAGTGCCGTTCGGGGTTTGCGGAATGAGCAGTTCTTC.

This sequence joins TRBV20-1 and TRBJ2-1; D might be TRBD2 (5 bases). The CDR3 runs 15 residues. Trimming shortened V by 3 bases and J by 3 bases, and 15 bases separated the two germline ends. CDR1 is DFQATT and CDR2 is SNEGSKA in the germline V gene (reference sequence). As DNA, the CDR3 is TGCAGTGCTAGGTTGCGAGCGGTAGACTACAATGAGCAGTTCTTC. Amino acid sequence: CSARLRAVDYNEQFF.

This chain links TRBV7-8 with TRBJ2-1; weak D call: TRBD1 (5 bases). V lost 2 bases, J lost 5 bases, and 10 bases lay in between. This CDR3 comprises 14 residues. Germline assignment: CDR1 SGHVS and CDR2 FQNEAQ. The CDR3 nucleotides read TGTGCCAGCAGCTTATATCAGGGCCACAATGAGCAGTTCTTC. Its protein is CASSLYQGHNEQFF.

This clonotype came up many times. V is TRBV7-8 and J is TRBJ1-4; no reliable D call. The CDR3 totals 13 residues. The germline V and J ends were trimmed by 6 bases and 8 bases, with 13 bases remaining between them. Germline V gives CDR1 SGHVS, CDR2 FQNEAQ. CDR3 in DNA: TGTGCCAGCAGGTACCGCCAAGCGGAAAAACTGTTTTTT. It specifies CASRYRQAEKLFF.

The rearrangement links TRBV29-1 to TRBJ2-2, with unresolved D. Deletions cut 4 bases from V and 6 bases from J, with 15 bases between. The V gene's germline CDR1 is SQVTM and CDR2 ANQGSEA. The CDR3 has 14 amino acids. The CDR3, as DNA: TGCAGCGTTGGAAAACAGCCTGACCCCGGGGAGCTGTTTTTT. It yields the protein CSVGKQPDPGELFF.

CDR3 amino acids: CASSHQSSYNEQFF. The DNA for the CDR3 is TGCGCCAGCAGCCACCAGAGCTCCTACAATGAGCAGTTCTTC. The genes are TRBV4-3 and TRBJ2-1; D unresolved. The CDR3 is 14 residues long. Looked up from germline, CDR1 is LGHNA and CDR2 is YSLEER. The ends were cut back, 3 bases at V and 0 bases at J, with 6 bases in the middle.

This clonotype was seen many times. This chain joins TRBV29-1 and TRBJ2-2; no firm D call. The germline gives CDR1 SQVTM, CDR2 ANQGSEA. The CDR3 extends over 12 amino acids. V lost 7 bases to trimming and J lost 5 bases, with 11 bases between them. The CDR3 reads CSAQSGTGELFF. CDR3 DNA sequence: TGCAGCGCTCAGAGTGGGACCGGGGAGCTGTTTTTT.

This clonotype was seen a few times. The V and J genes are TRBV12-3 or TRBV12-4 and TRBJ2-7, with 8 bases that match TRBD2. V lost 3 bases to trimming and J lost 7 bases; unmatched junction nucleotides: 11. The CDR3 is made up of 15 amino acids. CDR3 in amino acids: CASSFPGGGREEQYF. In DNA, the CDR3 is TGTGCCAGCAGTTTTCCTGGCGGGGGGCGGGAGGAGCAGTACTTC.

This chain links TRBV6-5 with TRBJ2-1; 13 nucleotides align to TRBD2. The germline CDR1 and CDR2 sequences are MNHEY and SVGAGI. CDR3 size: 15 residues. The ends lost 2 bases at V and 8 bases at J; junction bases unmatched: 3. CDR3: CASSYTSGGGYEQFF. CDR3 DNA sequence: TGTGCCAGCAGTTACACTAGCGGGGGGGGGTATGAGCAGTTCTTC.

This chain links TRBV20-1 with TRBJ2-1; D gene unclear. Germline-derived CDR1 and CDR2 are DFQATT and SNEGSKA (reference sequence). V was trimmed by 4 bases and J by 10 bases, leaving 14 bases between them. CDR3 length equals 12 residues. This CDR3 reads CSATPTRLEQFF. DNA of the CDR3: TGCAGTGCTACCCCGACGCGCCTAGAGCAGTTCTTC.

This clonotype has just a few counts. The rearrangement uses TRBV18 and TRBJ2-1, with 8 bases that match TRBD1. The ends lost 4 bases at V and 6 bases at J; junction bases unmatched: 14. Germline CDR1 is KGHSH and CDR2 is LQKENI. The CDR3 contains 17 residues. In nucleotides, the CDR3 is TGTGCCAGCTCACGACCCTTCTACAGGGGGGTGGGCAATGAGCAGTTCTTC. Amino acids: CASSRPFYRGVGNEQFF.

The chain couples TRBV15 to TRBJ2-1; 7 bases fit TRBD2. The length of the CDR3 is 15 residues. Germline V lookup: CDR1 LNHNV, CDR2 YYDKDF (reference sequence). Trimming cost V 6 bases and J 2 bases; bases outside gene matches: 7. The CDR3 DNA reads TGTGCCACCAGTAACCTGCTAGCGGCCTACAATGAGCAGTTCTTC. It yields the protein CATSNLLAAYNEQFF.

This clonotype was found a few times. The chain employs TRBV29-1 and TRBJ1-2; tentative D call: TRBD1 (6 bases). The CDR3 spans 13 residues. Between the trimmed V and J ends, which lost 6 bases and 5 bases, there was a span of 16 bases. The germline V gene has CDR1 SQVTM and CDR2 ANQGSEA. In DNA, the CDR3 is TGCAGCGTCCGTCGGACAGTCGGGTATGGCTACACCTTC. Translating gives CSVRRTVGYGYTF. Supplemented by reference TRBV29-1 and TRBJ1-2, the full variable domain reads SAVISQKPSRDICQRGTSLTIQCQVDSQVTMMFWYRQQPGQSLTLIATANQGSEATYESGFVIDKFPISRPNLTFSTLTVSNMSPEDSSIYLCSVRRTVGYGYTFGSGTRLTVV.

This clonotype appeared a few times. V usage is TRBV12-3 or TRBV12-4 and J usage is TRBJ1-4, with 7 positions matching TRBD1. This CDR3 spans 14 amino acids. V lost 6 bases, J lost 7 bases, and 8 bases stayed unmatched. CDR3 nucleotide sequence: TGTGCCAGCAGGACCGGGACAGTAGGTGAAAAACTGTTTTTT. Translated: CASRTGTVGEKLFF.

The CDR3 nucleotides read TGCAGTGCTAGAGATGCAGGAGTAGGGCTGAACACTGAAGCTTTCTTT. As protein: CSARDAGVGLNTEAFF. The J gene is TRBJ1-1, the V gene TRBV20-1, with no clear D. The germline CDR1 and CDR2 sequences are DFQATT and SNEGSKA (reference sequence). Trimming removed 0 bases from V and 0 bases from J, with 14 bases in between. This CDR3 is built from 16 residues.

This clonotype was counted once. The chain recombines TRBV21-1 with TRBJ2-4; the table's D call, TRBD2, has no DNA check behind it. TRBV21-1 corresponds to a pseudogene. The length of the CDR3 is 24 residues. DNA of the CDR3: TGTGCCAGCAGCACCCGACAGGGGGCGGAAGGACTAGCGGGAGAAATGGTTTTGAAAAACATTCAGTACTTC. It translates to CASSTRQGAEGLAGEMVLKNIQYF.